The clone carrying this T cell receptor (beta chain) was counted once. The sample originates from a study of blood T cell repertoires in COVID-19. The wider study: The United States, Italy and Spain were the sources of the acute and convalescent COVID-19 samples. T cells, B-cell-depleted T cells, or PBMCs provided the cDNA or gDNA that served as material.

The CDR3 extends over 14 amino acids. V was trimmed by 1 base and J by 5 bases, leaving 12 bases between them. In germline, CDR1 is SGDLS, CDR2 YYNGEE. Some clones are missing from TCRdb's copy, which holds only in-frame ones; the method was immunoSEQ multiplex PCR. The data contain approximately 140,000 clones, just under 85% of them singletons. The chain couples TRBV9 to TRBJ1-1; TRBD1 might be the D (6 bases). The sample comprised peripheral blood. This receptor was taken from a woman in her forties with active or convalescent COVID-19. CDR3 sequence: CASSVRGARTEAFF. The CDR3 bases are TGTGCCAGCAGCGTACGGGGGGCCCGAACTGAAGCTTTCTTT. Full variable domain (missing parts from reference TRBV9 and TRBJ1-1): DSGVTQTPKHLITATGQRVTLRCSPRSGDLSVYWYQQSLDQGLQFLIQYYNGEERAKGNILERFSAQQFPDLHSELNLSSLELGDSALYFCASSVRGARTEAFFGQGTRLTVV.